This record looks at one T cell receptor beta chain sequence and its context. The CDR3 runs 18 residues. Per germline, CDR1 SGHNT and CDR2 YYREEE (reference sequence). V was pared by 3 bases and J by 0 bases, with 6 bases of the junction left unmatched. This sample is part of a study of blood T cell repertoires in COVID-19. About the research overall: There were acute and convalescent COVID-19 samples, and they came from the United States, Italy and Spain. T cells, B-cell-depleted T cells, or PBMCs provided the cDNA or gDNA that served as material.

Per the original methods: Amplification with reference gene primers provided the estimates of nucleated cell counts. Data came from immunoSEQ multiplex PCR; TCRdb stores just in-frame clones and leaves some out. The V and J calls and clone size were taken over from that table, and D and trimming were inferred from the DNA. The table has about 88,000 clones, roughly 87% seen once. The rearrangement uses TRBV5-4 and TRBJ2-2; the match to TRBD2 covers 12 bases. This receptor was identified in a male donor with acute or convalescent COVID-19. The source material was peripheral blood. The CDR3 sequence is CASSSGGLAGSNTGELFF. The CDR3 DNA reads TGTGCCAGCAGCTCGGGGGGACTAGCGGGTTCGAACACCGGGGAGCTGTTTTTT. Filled out from reference TRBV5-4 and TRBJ2-2, the complete variable domain reads ETGVTQSPTHLIKTRGQQVTLRCSSQSGHNTVSWYQQALGQGPQFIFQYYREEENGRGNFPPRFSGLQFPNYSSELNVNALELDDSALYLCASSSGGLAGSNTGELFFGEGSRLTVL.